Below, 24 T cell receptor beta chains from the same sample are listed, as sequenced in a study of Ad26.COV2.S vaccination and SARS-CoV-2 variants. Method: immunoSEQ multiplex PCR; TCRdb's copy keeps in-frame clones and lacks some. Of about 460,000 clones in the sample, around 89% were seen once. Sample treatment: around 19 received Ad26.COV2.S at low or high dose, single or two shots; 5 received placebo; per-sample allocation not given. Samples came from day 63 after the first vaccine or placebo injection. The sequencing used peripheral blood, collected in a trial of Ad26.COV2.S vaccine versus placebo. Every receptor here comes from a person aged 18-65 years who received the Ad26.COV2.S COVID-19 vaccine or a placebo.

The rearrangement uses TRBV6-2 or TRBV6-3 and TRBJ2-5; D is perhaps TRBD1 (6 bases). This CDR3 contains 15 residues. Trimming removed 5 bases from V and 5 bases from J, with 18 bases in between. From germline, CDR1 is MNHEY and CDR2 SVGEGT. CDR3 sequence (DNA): TGTGCCAGCAGTCCCCTTCCAGGGCAGGGGGAGACCCAGTACTTC. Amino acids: CASSPLPGQGETQYF.

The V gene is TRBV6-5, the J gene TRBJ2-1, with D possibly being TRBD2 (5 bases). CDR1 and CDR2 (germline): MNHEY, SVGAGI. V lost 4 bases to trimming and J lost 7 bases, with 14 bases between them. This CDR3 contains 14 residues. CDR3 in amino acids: CASSSPLRENEQFF. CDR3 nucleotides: TGTGCCAGCAGTTCCCCGTTAAGGGAGAATGAGCAGTTCTTC.

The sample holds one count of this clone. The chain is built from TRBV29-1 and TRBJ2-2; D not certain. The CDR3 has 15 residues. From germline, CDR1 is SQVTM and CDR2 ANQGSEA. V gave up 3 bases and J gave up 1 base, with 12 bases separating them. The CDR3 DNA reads TGCAGCGTTGACGTGTCGGGTTTGAACACCGGGGAGCTGTTTTTT. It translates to CSVDVSGLNTGELFF.

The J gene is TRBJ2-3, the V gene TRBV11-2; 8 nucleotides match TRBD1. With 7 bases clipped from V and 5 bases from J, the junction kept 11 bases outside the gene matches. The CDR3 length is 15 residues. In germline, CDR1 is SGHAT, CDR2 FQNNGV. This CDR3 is CASTLQGASLDTQYF. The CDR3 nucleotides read TGTGCCAGCACCCTGCAGGGGGCATCCCTAGATACGCAGTATTTT. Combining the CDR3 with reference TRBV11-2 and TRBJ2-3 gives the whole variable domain EAGVAQSPRYKIIEKRQSVAFWCNPISGHATLYWYQQILGQGPKLLIQFQNNGVVDDSQLPKDRFSAERLKGVDSTLKIQPAKLEDSAVYLCASTLQGASLDTQYFGPGTRLTVL.

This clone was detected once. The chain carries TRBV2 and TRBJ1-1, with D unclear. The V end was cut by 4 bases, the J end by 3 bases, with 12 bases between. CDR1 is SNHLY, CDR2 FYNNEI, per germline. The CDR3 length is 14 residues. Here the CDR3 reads CASSVMGRDTEAFF. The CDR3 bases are TGTGCCAGCAGTGTCATGGGGAGAGACACTGAAGCTTTCTTT.

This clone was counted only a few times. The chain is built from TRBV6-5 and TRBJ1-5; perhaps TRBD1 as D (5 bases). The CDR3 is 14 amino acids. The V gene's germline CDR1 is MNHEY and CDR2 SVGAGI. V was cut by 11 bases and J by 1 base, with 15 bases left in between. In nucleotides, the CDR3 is TGTGCCGTCGGGGCTTTAGAGAGCAATCAGCCCCAGCATTTT. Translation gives CAVGALESNQPQHF.

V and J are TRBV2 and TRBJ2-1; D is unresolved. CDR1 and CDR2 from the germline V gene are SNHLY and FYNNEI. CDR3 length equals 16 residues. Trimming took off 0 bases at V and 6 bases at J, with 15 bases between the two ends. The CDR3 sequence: CASSEAMEISRNEQFF. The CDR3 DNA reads TGTGCCAGCAGTGAAGCGATGGAGATAAGCCGCAATGAGCAGTTCTTC.

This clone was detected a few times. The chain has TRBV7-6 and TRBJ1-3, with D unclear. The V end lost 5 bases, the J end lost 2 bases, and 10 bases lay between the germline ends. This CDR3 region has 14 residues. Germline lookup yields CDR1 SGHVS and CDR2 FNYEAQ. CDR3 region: CASSSEWAGNTIYF. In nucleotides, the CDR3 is TGTGCCAGCAGCAGTGAGTGGGCTGGAAACACCATATATTTT.

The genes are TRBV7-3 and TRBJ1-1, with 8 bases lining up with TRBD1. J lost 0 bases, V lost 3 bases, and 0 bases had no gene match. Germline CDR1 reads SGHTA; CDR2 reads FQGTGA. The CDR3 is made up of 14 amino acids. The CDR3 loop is CASSLDRVNTEAFF. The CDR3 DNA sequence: TGTGCCAGCAGCTTGGACAGGGTGAACACTGAAGCTTTCTTT.

The DNA for the CDR3 is TGTGCCAGCAGCGAACAGTACACTGAAGCTTTCTTT. Its translation: CASSEQYTEAFF. This chain uses TRBV7-9 with TRBJ1-1; D uncertain. The CDR3 loop spans 12 amino acids. V was trimmed by 5 bases and J by 3 bases, leaving 7 bases between them. Germline V gives CDR1 SEHNR, CDR2 FQNEAQ (reference sequence).

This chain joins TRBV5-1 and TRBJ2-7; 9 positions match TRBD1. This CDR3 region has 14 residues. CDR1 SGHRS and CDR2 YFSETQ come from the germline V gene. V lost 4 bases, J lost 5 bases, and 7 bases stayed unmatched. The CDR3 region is CASSMDRGEDEQYF. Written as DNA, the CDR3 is TGCGCCAGCAGCATGGACAGGGGCGAAGACGAGCAGTACTTC.

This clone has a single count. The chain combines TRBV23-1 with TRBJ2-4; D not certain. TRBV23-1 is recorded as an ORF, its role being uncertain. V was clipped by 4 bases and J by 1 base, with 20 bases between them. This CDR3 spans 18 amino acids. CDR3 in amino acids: CASSRSRRLDVAKNIQYF. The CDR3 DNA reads TGCGCCAGCAGTCGATCACGCAGGCTTGACGTGGCCAAAAACATTCAGTACTTC.

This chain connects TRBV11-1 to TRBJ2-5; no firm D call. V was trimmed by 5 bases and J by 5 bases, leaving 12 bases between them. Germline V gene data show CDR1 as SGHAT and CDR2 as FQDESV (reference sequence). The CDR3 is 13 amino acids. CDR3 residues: CASSLSLSETQYF. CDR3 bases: TGTGCCAGCAGCCTTAGTCTAAGCGAGACCCAGTACTTC.

The CDR3 reads CASSLGLPTDYEQYF. CDR3 in DNA: TGTGCCAGCAGCTTAGGATTGCCGACCGACTACGAGCAGTACTTC. The chain joins TRBV11-2 to TRBJ2-7, with D unresolved. Trimming removed 1 base from V and 3 bases from J, with 13 bases in between. In germline, CDR1 is SGHAT, CDR2 FQNNGV. The length of the CDR3 is 15 residues.

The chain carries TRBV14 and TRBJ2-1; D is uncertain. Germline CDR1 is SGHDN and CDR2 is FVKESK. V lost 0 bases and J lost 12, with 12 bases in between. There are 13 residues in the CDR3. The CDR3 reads CASSQEGSRMQFF. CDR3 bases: TGTGCCAGCAGCCAAGAGGGCTCTAGAATGCAGTTCTTC.

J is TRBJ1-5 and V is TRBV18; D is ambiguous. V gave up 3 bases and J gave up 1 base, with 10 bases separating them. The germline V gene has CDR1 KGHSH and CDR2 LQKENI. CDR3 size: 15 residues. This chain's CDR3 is CASSPDAGSNQPQHF. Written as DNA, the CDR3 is TGTGCCAGCTCACCGGATGCGGGGAGCAATCAGCCCCAGCATTTT.

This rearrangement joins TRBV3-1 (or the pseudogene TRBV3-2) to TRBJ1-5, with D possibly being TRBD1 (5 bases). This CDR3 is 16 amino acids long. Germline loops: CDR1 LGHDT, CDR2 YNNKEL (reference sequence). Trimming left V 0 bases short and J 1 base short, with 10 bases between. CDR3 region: CASSQDGGRSNQPQHF. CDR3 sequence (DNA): TGTGCCAGCAGCCAAGATGGGGGACGGAGCAATCAGCCCCAGCATTTT.

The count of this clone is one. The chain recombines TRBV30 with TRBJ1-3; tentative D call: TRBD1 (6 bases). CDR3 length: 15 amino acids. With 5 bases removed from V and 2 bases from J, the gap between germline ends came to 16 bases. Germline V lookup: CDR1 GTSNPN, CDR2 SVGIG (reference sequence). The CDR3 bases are TGTGCCTGGGGGGGCGATCTTGGGACTGGAAACACCATATATTTT. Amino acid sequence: CAWGGDLGTGNTIYF.

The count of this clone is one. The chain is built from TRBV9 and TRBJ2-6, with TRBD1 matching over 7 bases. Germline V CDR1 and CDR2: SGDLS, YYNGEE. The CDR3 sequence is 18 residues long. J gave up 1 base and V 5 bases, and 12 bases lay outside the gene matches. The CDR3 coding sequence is TGTGCCAGCAGTCTCCAGGGACAGTTAATTTCTGGGGCCAACGTCCTGACTTTC. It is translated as CASSLQGQLISGANVLTF.

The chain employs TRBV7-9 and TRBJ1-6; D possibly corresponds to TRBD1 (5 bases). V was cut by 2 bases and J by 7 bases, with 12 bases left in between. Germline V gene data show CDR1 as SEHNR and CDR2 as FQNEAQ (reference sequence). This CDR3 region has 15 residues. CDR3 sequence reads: CASSLLVQGNSPLHF. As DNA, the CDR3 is TGTGCCAGCAGCTTATTAGTTCAGGGAAATTCACCCCTCCACTTT.

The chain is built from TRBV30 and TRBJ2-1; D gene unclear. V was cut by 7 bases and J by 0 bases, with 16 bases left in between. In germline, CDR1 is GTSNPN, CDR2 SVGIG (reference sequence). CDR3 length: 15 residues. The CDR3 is CASTPPSRSYNEQFF. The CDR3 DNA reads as TGTGCCTCCACACCTCCCAGTCGCTCCTACAATGAGCAGTTCTTC.

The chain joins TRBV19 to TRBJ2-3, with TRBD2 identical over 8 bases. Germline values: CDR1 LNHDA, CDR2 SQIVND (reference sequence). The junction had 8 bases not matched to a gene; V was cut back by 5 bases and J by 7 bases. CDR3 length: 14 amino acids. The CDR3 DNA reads TGTGCCAGTAGTCCTACCGGGGGGGCGAATACGCAGTATTTT. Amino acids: CASSPTGGANTQYF.

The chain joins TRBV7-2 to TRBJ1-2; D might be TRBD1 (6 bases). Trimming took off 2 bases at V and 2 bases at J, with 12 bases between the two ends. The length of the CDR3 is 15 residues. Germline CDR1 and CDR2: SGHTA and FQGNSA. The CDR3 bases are TGTGCCAGCAGCTTACAACAGGGAGCGAACTATGGCTACACCTTC. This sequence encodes CASSLQQGANYGYTF.

In DNA form, the CDR3 reads TGTGCCAGTAGTATCGTAGCGGGAGAGTTGGGCGAGCAGTACTTC. Translation gives CASSIVAGELGEQYF. The J gene is TRBJ2-7, the V gene TRBV19; 9 bases fit TRBD2. Germline CDR1 and CDR2: LNHDA and SQIVND (reference sequence). This CDR3 region has 15 residues. V lost 3 bases to trimming and J lost 6 bases; unmatched junction nucleotides: 9.